Listed here is a single TCR beta chain. Its antigen is unknown. The record originates from a study of CD4+ T cells in melanoma. Study findings and constraints: CD8+ T cell, macrophage and B cell function reportedly correlated with neoantigen-specific CD4+ T cells.

Using immunoSEQ multiplex PCR, the repertoire was profiled, and TCRdb retains in-frame clones only, with some absent. The table has over 6,500 clones, roughly three quarters seen once; the top ten hold over 25%. CDR3 length: 14 residues. The germline CDR1 and CDR2 sequences are LGHDT and YNNKEL (reference sequence). The V gene lost 1 base and the J gene lost 2 bases, with 8 bases spanning the gap. The V call is TRBV3-1 (or the pseudogene TRBV3-2), the J call TRBJ2-5; perhaps TRBD2 as D (6 bases). The sequence was obtained from a human donor with melanoma. The sequencing input was cells from a culture (not recorded whether cultured in vitro). This CDR3 is CASSQGLVQETQYF. The CDR3 DNA sequence: TGTGCCAGCAGCCAAGGACTAGTTCAAGAGACCCAGTACTTC.